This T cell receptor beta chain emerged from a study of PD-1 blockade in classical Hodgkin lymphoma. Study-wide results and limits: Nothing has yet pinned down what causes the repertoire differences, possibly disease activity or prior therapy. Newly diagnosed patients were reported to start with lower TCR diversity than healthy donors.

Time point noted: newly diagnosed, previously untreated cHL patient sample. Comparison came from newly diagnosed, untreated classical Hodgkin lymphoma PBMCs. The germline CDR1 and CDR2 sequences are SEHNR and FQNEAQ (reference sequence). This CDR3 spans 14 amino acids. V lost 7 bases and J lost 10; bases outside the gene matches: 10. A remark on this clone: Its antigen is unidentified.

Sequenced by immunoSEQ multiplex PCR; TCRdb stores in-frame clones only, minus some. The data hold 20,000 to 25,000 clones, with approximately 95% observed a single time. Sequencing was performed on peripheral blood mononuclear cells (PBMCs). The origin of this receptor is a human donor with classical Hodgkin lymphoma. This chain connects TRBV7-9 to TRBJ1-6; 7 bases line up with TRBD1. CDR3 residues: CASTPGDSWSPLHF. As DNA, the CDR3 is TGTGCCAGCACCCCCGGGGACAGCTGGTCACCCCTCCACTTT.